This TCR beta chain was identified during a study of blood T cell repertoires in COVID-19. In the original processing: Nucleated cell counts were estimated from reference gene primer amplification. The data were produced by immunoSEQ multiplex PCR, yet TCRdb's version contains in-frame clones alone and is incomplete. V and J calls and clone size are those listed in that table; D and trimming were worked out from the DNA. The sample consists of about 200,000 clones, about 90% of them appearing once. The CDR3 spans 16 residues. Germline trimming cut 5 bases from V and 1 base from J; bases unmatched to any gene: 7.

This receptor was identified in a woman in her seventies with acute or convalescent COVID-19. The specimen was peripheral blood. The rearrangement uses TRBV23-1 and TRBJ2-3; 9 bases map to TRBD2. TRBV23-1 is designated an ORF whose function remains uncertain. The CDR3 region is CASSTLSSGGTDTQYF. CDR3 coding DNA: TGCGCCAGCAGTACCCTTTCTAGCGGGGGCACAGATACGCAGTATTTT.